A single sample is the source of the 27 T cell receptor beta chains below, sequenced in a study of blood T cell repertoires in COVID-19. The method was immunoSEQ multiplex PCR; TCRdb's version includes in-frame clones alone and lacks a portion of them. Of about 160,000 clones listed, approximately 95% were seen once; the top ten hold under 2%. The source material was peripheral blood. These receptors were taken from a woman aged 60-75 years with COVID-19, enrolled during active disease.

The rearrangement joins TRBV3-1 (or the pseudogene TRBV3-2) to TRBJ2-1; 8 nucleotides align to TRBD2. The CDR3 is made up of 15 amino acids. The V and J ends lost 1 base and 4 bases, in that order; junction bases with no gene match: 3. The germline CDR1 and CDR2 sequences are LGHDT and YNNKEL (reference sequence). For the CDR3, the DNA is TGTGCCAGCAGCCAAGCCGGGGGGGGGTACAATGAGCAGTTCTTC. It yields the protein CASSQAGGGYNEQFF.

The gene calls are TRBV14 and TRBJ1-2; no clear D. V lost 1 base and J 5 bases, leaving 14 bases between the germline ends. Germline V gene lookup returns CDR1 SGHDN and CDR2 FVKESK. This CDR3 is 15 amino acids long. The CDR3 protein is CASSQVARPGYGYTF. The CDR3 DNA is TGTGCCAGCAGCCAAGTGGCCCGCCCGGGGTATGGCTACACCTTC.

This sequence joins TRBV5-1 and TRBJ1-1; 7 positions agree with TRBD1. Germline V gene data show CDR1 as SGHRS and CDR2 as YFSETQ. The CDR3 extends over 13 amino acids. With V trimmed by 3 bases and J by 5 bases, 4 bases remained unmatched. CDR3 region: CASSSTGMTEAFF. CDR3 nucleotide sequence: TGCGCCAGCAGCTCGACAGGGATGACTGAAGCTTTCTTT.

This chain uses TRBV6-5 with TRBJ1-5, with 9 bases that match TRBD1. This CDR3 spans 15 amino acids. Trimming at V came to 6 bases and at J to 3 bases, leaving 6 bases not matched to a gene. Germline-derived CDR1 and CDR2 are MNHEY and SVGAGI. The CDR3, as DNA: TGTGCCAGCAGCACCACAGGGGGCTTCAATCAGCCCCAGCATTTT. Its translation is CASSTTGGFNQPQHF.

The rearrangement links TRBV7-8 to TRBJ1-6; D uncertain. CDR1 is SGHVS and CDR2 is FQNEAQ in the germline V gene. Trimming pared 3 bases from V and 7 bases from J, leaving 7 bases between. There are 13 residues in the CDR3. The CDR3 nucleotides read TGTGCCAGCAGCTTCGAGGGAAATTCACCCCTCCACTTT. Its protein is CASSFEGNSPLHF. The entire variable domain, with the rest obtained from reference TRBV7-8 and TRBJ1-6, is as follows: GAGVSQSPRYKVAKRGQDVALRCDPISGHVSLFWYQQALGQGPEFLTYFQNEAQLDKSGLPSDRFFAERPEGSVSTLKIQRTQQEDSAVYLCASSFEGNSPLHFGNGTRLTVT.

V usage is TRBV4-2 and J usage is TRBJ2-3; 10 bases fit TRBD1. This CDR3 region has 14 residues. The germline V gene has CDR1 LGHNA and CDR2 YNFKEQ. V was clipped by 5 bases and J by 6 bases; unmatched bases: 5. The CDR3 bases are TGTGCCAGCAGCGTCCGGGACAGGGGTGATACGCAGTATTTT. Its translation: CASSVRDRGDTQYF.

The chain has TRBV4-3 and TRBJ1-1; D may be TRBD1 (6 bases). The V end lost 2 bases, the J end lost 5 bases, and 12 bases lay between the germline ends. The CDR3 totals 14 residues. Germline V CDR1 and CDR2: LGHNA, YSLEER. The CDR3 DNA reads as TGCGCCAGCAGCCAAACGTCAACAGGGACTGAAGCTTTCTTT. Protein product: CASSQTSTGTEAFF.

The chain's CDR3 is CASSMDRNYGYTF. CDR3 bases: TGTGCCAGCAGCATGGACAGGAACTATGGCTACACCTTC. V usage is TRBV7-2 and J usage is TRBJ1-2; 7 bases match TRBD1. Germline loops: CDR1 SGHTA, CDR2 FQGNSA. V shed 5 bases and J 2 bases; nucleotides not matched to a gene: 2. The CDR3 length is 13 residues.

The rearrangement links TRBV10-3 to TRBJ1-2, with a weak D call TRBD1 (5 bases). Trimming took 3 bases from V and 0 from J, leaving 8 bases between them. This CDR3 has 14 residues. Germline V gene lookup returns CDR1 ENHRY and CDR2 SYGVKD. CDR3 nucleotide sequence: TGTGCCATCAGTGACGGGGGTTCTAACTATGGCTACACCTTC. Protein: CAISDGGSNYGYTF.

The J gene is TRBJ1-1, the V gene TRBV5-4; perhaps TRBD1 as D (5 bases). CDR3 length equals 16 residues. Trimming left V 0 bases short and J 0 bases short, with 12 bases between. In germline, CDR1 is SGHNT, CDR2 YYREEE (reference sequence). The CDR3 DNA sequence: TGTGCCAGCAGCTTGGGCAGGGAGGGAATGAACACTGAAGCTTTCTTT. This translates into CASSLGREGMNTEAFF.

The gene calls are TRBV18 and TRBJ1-1; 10 bases are shared with TRBD1. Looked up from germline, CDR1 is KGHSH and CDR2 is LQKENI. The V gene end was trimmed by 2 bases and the J gene end by 6 bases; junction bases not matched to a gene: 6. This CDR3 is built from 15 residues. The CDR3 coding sequence is TGTGCCAGCTCACCAGTCCAAGACAGGGGGCCTGAAGCTTTCTTT. This gives the protein CASSPVQDRGPEAFF.

The CDR3 DNA sequence: TGTGCCAGCGTCTGGGCCTATCAAGAGACCCAGTACTTC. Its translation: CASVWAYQETQYF. The chain carries TRBV2 and TRBJ2-5; D is undetermined. V lost 8 bases to trimming and J lost 2 bases, with 12 bases between them. This CDR3 comprises 13 residues. Germline-derived CDR1 and CDR2 are SNHLY and FYNNEI.

CDR3 in amino acids: CATRPGGGGYTF. CDR3 sequence (DNA): TGTGCTACGCGACCGGGGGGTGGAGGCTACACCTTC. The gene calls are TRBV2 and TRBJ1-2; TRBD1 might be the D (5 bases). CDR3 length equals 12 residues. Germline V gene lookup returns CDR1 SNHLY and CDR2 FYNNEI. Together with reference TRBV2 and TRBJ1-2, the CDR3 gives the full variable domain: EPEVTQTPSHQVTQMGQEVILRCVPISNHLYFYWYRQILGQKVEFLVSFYNNEISEKSEIFDDQFSVERPDGSNFTLKIRSTKLEDSAMYFCATRPGGGGYTFGSGTRLTVV.

Only a few counts were recorded for this clone. V usage is TRBV25-1 and J usage is TRBJ2-1; 13 nucleotides agree with TRBD2. The V gene end was trimmed by 7 bases and the J gene end by 8 bases; junction bases not matched to a gene: 11. Germline CDR1 MGHDK, CDR2 SYGVNS. The CDR3 has 16 residues. As DNA, the CDR3 is TGTGCCAGCACTGGGCCGACTAGCGGGGGGTTCGATGAGCAGTTCTTC. Its translation is CASTGPTSGGFDEQFF.

The rearrangement links TRBV7-2 to TRBJ1-4; 9 nucleotides agree with TRBD1. The CDR3 runs to 15 residues. V lost 5 bases to trimming and J lost 11 bases; unmatched junction nucleotides: 12. Germline V CDR1 and CDR2: SGHTA, FQGNSA. The CDR3 DNA sequence: TGTGCCAGCAGCCTCTCGGACAGGGGCCAGAGGAAACTGTTTTTT. Translation: CASSLSDRGQRKLFF.

This clone has only one observation. J is TRBJ1-2 and V is TRBV9; weak D call: TRBD1 (6 bases). Germline V gives CDR1 SGDLS, CDR2 YYNGEE. Trimming removed 1 base at V and 4 bases at J, with 14 bases between. There are 15 residues in the CDR3. The CDR3 bases are TGTGCCAGCAGCGTACAAGGACAGAGTTTCTATGGCTACACCTTC. It translates to CASSVQGQSFYGYTF.

The sample holds one count of this clone. This chain connects TRBV30 to TRBJ1-1; TRBD1 is a possible D gene (6 bases). CDR1 and CDR2 (germline): GTSNPN, SVGIG (reference sequence). V was pared by 3 bases and J by 3 bases, with 8 bases between. The CDR3 runs 12 residues. CDR3 amino acids: CAWSRGDTEAFF. The CDR3 region has the DNA TGTGCCTGGAGCAGGGGAGACACTGAAGCTTTCTTT.

The rearrangement uses TRBV19 and TRBJ1-1; 7 bases are a match to TRBD1. This CDR3 is built from 14 residues. V lost 7 bases, J lost 2 bases, and 7 bases stayed unmatched. Germline-derived CDR1 and CDR2 are LNHDA and SQIVND (reference sequence). This CDR3 reads CASNLQGTNTEAFF. The CDR3 bases are TGTGCCAGTAATTTACAGGGGACCAACACTGAAGCTTTCTTT.

This sequence joins TRBV19 and TRBJ1-5; D is undetermined. Trimming shortened V by 6 bases and J by 1 base, and 13 bases separated the two germline ends. The CDR3 totals 15 residues. CDR1 is LNHDA, CDR2 SQIVND, per germline (reference sequence). As DNA, the CDR3 is TGTGCCAGTAGCTGGCAATCAATAAGCAATCAGCCCCAGCATTTT. The encoded protein is CASSWQSISNQPQHF.

The chain carries TRBV2 and TRBJ1-1, with unresolved D. CDR1 and CDR2 (germline): SNHLY, FYNNEI. The CDR3 loop spans 13 amino acids. V gave up 4 bases and J gave up 11 bases, with 17 bases separating them. The CDR3 loop reads CASSGRVRSRAFF. CDR3 DNA: TGTGCCAGCAGTGGGAGGGTCCGGTCGCGGGCTTTCTTT.

This chain joins TRBV3-1 (or the pseudogene TRBV3-2) and TRBJ1-1, with TRBD1 matching over 7 bases. The CDR3 is made up of 16 amino acids. V lost 0 bases to trimming and J lost 1 base; unmatched junction nucleotides: 5. The germline CDR1 and CDR2 sequences are LGHDT and YNNKEL (reference sequence). The CDR3 nucleotides read TGTGCCAGCAGCCAAGAAACAGGGGTGGGGAACACTGAAGCTTTCTTT. Protein sequence: CASSQETGVGNTEAFF.

The chain uses TRBV6-5 and TRBJ1-1; D remains ambiguous. This CDR3 contains 13 residues. Trimming stripped 5 bases from V and 9 bases from J, with 16 bases between. The V gene's germline CDR1 is MNHEY and CDR2 SVGAGI. In DNA form, the CDR3 reads TGTGCCAGCAGTCCGTTGAGTTCCCGAAAAGCTTTCTTT. It specifies CASSPLSSRKAFF.

The chain links TRBV4-2 to TRBJ2-1; 11 nucleotides line up with TRBD2. V was pared by 4 bases and J by 4 bases, with 9 bases of the junction left unmatched. Per the germline V gene, CDR1 is LGHNA and CDR2 is YNFKEQ. The CDR3 runs 17 residues. The CDR3 spells CASSLNPTSGVYNEQFF. The CDR3 nucleotides read TGTGCCAGCAGCCTTAACCCGACTAGCGGGGTATACAATGAGCAGTTCTTC.

The V and J genes are TRBV5-4 and TRBJ1-2; D is uncertain. CDR3 length equals 16 residues. The V end was cut by 4 bases, the J end by 3 bases, with 19 bases between. Germline assignment: CDR1 SGHNT and CDR2 YYREEE (reference sequence). CDR3 in DNA: TGTGCCAGCAGCCCCCCCCGCCCGCAGGCCCACTATGGCTACACCTTC. Amino acids: CASSPPRPQAHYGYTF. Full variable domain (remainder filled in from reference TRBV5-4 and TRBJ1-2): ETGVTQSPTHLIKTRGQQVTLRCSSQSGHNTVSWYQQALGQGPQFIFQYYREEENGRGNFPPRFSGLQFPNYSSELNVNALELDDSALYLCASSPPRPQAHYGYTFGSGTRLTVV.

The chain is built from TRBV6-1 and TRBJ1-5, with 12 positions matching TRBD1. The CDR3 has 16 amino acids. The V segment lost 1 base and the J segment 7 bases; nucleotides outside the gene matches: 5. Germline V gene data show CDR1 as MNHNS and CDR2 as SASEGT. The CDR3 bases are TGTGCCAGCAGTGAAGTGGGGACAGGGGGCCGACAGCCCCAGCATTTT. It specifies CASSEVGTGGRQPQHF.

This chain joins TRBV13 and TRBJ1-6; 7 bases align to TRBD1. The junction had 5 bases not matched to a gene; V was cut back by 5 bases and J by 7 bases. Germline V gene data show CDR1 as PRHDT and CDR2 as FYEKMQ (reference sequence). The CDR3 runs to 14 residues. CDR3 nucleotide sequence: TGTGCCAGCAGCGAGGGACAGTTAAATTCACCCCTCCACTTT. Translated, it gives CASSEGQLNSPLHF.

This chain connects TRBV10-3 to TRBJ1-2; D remains unclear. Germline CDR1 reads ENHRY; CDR2 reads SYGVKD. V dropped 4 bases and J dropped 8 bases, with 14 bases sitting between them. This CDR3 region has 13 residues. CDR3 residues: CAISGGEAEGYTF. In DNA, the CDR3 is TGTGCCATCAGTGGCGGAGAGGCGGAAGGCTACACCTTC.